The next 12 T cell receptor beta chains were all read from a single sample in a study of T cell responses to AZD1222 COVID-19 vaccine. Clones were sequenced by immunoSEQ multiplex PCR, and TCRdb holds only the in-frame ones, with some missing. The table lists fewer than 200,000 clones, around 92% of them singletons. The sample was peripheral blood, taken on day 0 of MenACWY control vaccination. The origin of the receptors is an adult in good health.

The chain has TRBV7-8 and TRBJ1-1; D gene ambiguous. Germline V gene lookup returns CDR1 SGHVS and CDR2 FQNEAQ. This CDR3 is 15 amino acids long. V was shortened by 5 bases and J by 1 base, with 14 bases between the two germline ends. The CDR3 nucleotides are TGTGCCAGCAGCCAAGGAGCACAAACGAACACTGAAGCTTTCTTT. It yields the protein CASSQGAQTNTEAFF.

This clone was seen only a few times. The genes are TRBV5-6 and TRBJ2-3; 11 bases align to TRBD2. The CDR3 totals 17 residues. The germline V gene has CDR1 SGHDT and CDR2 YYEEEE. J gave up 5 bases and V 0 bases, and 8 bases lay outside the gene matches. CDR3 sequence: CASSLAGSGRAGDTQYF. Here the CDR3 DNA reads TGTGCCAGCAGCTTGGCCGGTAGCGGGAGGGCCGGAGATACGCAGTATTTT.

V is TRBV29-1 and J is TRBJ2-2, with D hard to call. The V end was cut by 5 bases, the J end by 6 bases, with 10 bases between. CDR1 and CDR2 (germline): SQVTM, ANQGSEA. The CDR3 loop spans 12 amino acids. CDR3 bases: TGCAGCGTTTGGCTAGTTGCCGGGGAGCTGTTTTTT. Its protein product is CSVWLVAGELFF.

In DNA form, the CDR3 reads TGTGCCAGCAGGTCTCCCCTTAGATATTCACCCCTCCACTTT. Translating gives CASRSPLRYSPLHF. The V call is TRBV27, the J call TRBJ1-6; D is unclear. The CDR3 is made up of 14 amino acids. The V and J ends lost 6 bases and 8 bases respectively, with 14 bases between them. Germline CDR1 MNHEY, CDR2 SMNVEV (reference sequence).

This chain joins TRBV30 and TRBJ1-6; D remains ambiguous. Germline V gene data show CDR1 as GTSNPN and CDR2 as SVGIG (reference sequence). The CDR3 is 11 amino acids. Trimming shortened V by 0 bases and J by 6 bases, and 0 bases separated the two germline ends. CDR3 region: CAWSVNSPLHF. CDR3 DNA sequence: TGTGCCTGGAGTGTTAATTCACCCCTCCACTTT. Using reference TRBV30 and TRBJ1-6 for the parts outside the CDR3, the full variable domain is SQTIHQWPATLVQPVGSPLSLECTVEGTSNPNLYWYRQAAGRGLQLLFYSVGIGQISSEVPQNLSASRPQDRQFILSSKKLLLSDSGFYLCAWSVNSPLHFGNGTRLTVT.

The V gene is TRBV9, the J gene TRBJ2-3; TRBD2 matches 12 bases. The CDR3 has 17 amino acids. Trimming took 4 bases from V and 5 from J; bases not matched to a gene: 11. CDR1 is SGDLS and CDR2 is YYNGEE in the germline V gene. In DNA, the CDR3 is TGTGCCAGCAGCCCAGCGCGTTCTAGCGGGAGGGAAGATACGCAGTATTTT. This gives the protein CASSPARSSGREDTQYF.

The chain has TRBV4-2 and TRBJ2-7, with 7 bases that match TRBD2. V lost 4 bases and J lost 7; bases outside the gene matches: 4. This CDR3 region has 12 residues. Looked up from germline, CDR1 is LGHNA and CDR2 is YNFKEQ. CDR3 protein: CASSPDSGEQYF. DNA of the CDR3: TGTGCCAGCAGCCCCGATAGCGGGGAGCAGTACTTC.

This clone was seen only once. The chain joins TRBV18 to TRBJ2-3, with TRBD2 identical over 12 bases. Germline V gene lookup returns CDR1 KGHSH and CDR2 LQKENI. Germline trimming cut 0 bases from V and 3 bases from J; bases unmatched to any gene: 7. The CDR3 is 18 residues long. The CDR3, as DNA: TGTGCCAGCTCACCACCAGATACTAGCGGGAGGTGGACAGATACGCAGTATTTT. As protein: CASSPPDTSGRWTDTQYF. Using reference TRBV18 and TRBJ2-3 for the parts outside the CDR3, the full variable domain is NAGVMQNPRHLVRRRGQEARLRCSPMKGHSHVYWYRQLPEEGLKFMVYLQKENIIDESGMPKERFSAEFPKEGPSILRIQQVVRGDSAAYFCASSPPDTSGRWTDTQYFGPGTRLTVL.

This chain joins TRBV20-1 and TRBJ1-6; D is uncertain. V lost 3 bases, J lost 0 bases, and 18 bases lay in between. Germline CDR1 DFQATT, CDR2 SNEGSKA (reference sequence). The CDR3 extends over 18 amino acids. DNA of the CDR3: TGCAGTGCTAGTGTTCCCGGGTGGTTGGGCTCCTATAATTCACCCCTCCACTTT. It yields the protein CSASVPGWLGSYNSPLHF.

This sequence joins TRBV18 and TRBJ1-2; D is perhaps TRBD1 (6 bases). The V gene's germline CDR1 is KGHSH and CDR2 LQKENI. The CDR3 is 14 amino acids. The germline V and J ends were trimmed by 1 base and 5 bases, with 11 bases remaining between them. CDR3 nucleotide sequence: TGTGCCAGCTCACCACGCGGACAGCTATATGGCTACACCTTC. It codes for CASSPRGQLYGYTF.

The rearrangement joins TRBV6-5 to TRBJ1-1, with D possibly TRBD1 on 5 matching bases. CDR1 and CDR2 (germline): MNHEY, SVGAGI. Trimming removed 2 bases at V and 5 bases at J, with 12 bases between. The CDR3 runs 14 residues. The CDR3 sequence: CASSYRGVGTEAFF. The CDR3 bases are TGTGCCAGCAGTTACCGGGGGGTGGGGACTGAAGCTTTCTTT.

The CDR3 loop is CATSDLRSGEQYF. CDR3 nucleotides: TGTGCCACCAGTGATTTGCGGTCCGGGGAGCAGTACTTC. V and J are TRBV24-1 and TRBJ2-7; D gene uncertain. Germline CDR1 is KGHDR and CDR2 is SFDVKD. V lost 0 bases to trimming and J lost 7 bases, with 9 bases between them. CDR3 size: 13 residues.